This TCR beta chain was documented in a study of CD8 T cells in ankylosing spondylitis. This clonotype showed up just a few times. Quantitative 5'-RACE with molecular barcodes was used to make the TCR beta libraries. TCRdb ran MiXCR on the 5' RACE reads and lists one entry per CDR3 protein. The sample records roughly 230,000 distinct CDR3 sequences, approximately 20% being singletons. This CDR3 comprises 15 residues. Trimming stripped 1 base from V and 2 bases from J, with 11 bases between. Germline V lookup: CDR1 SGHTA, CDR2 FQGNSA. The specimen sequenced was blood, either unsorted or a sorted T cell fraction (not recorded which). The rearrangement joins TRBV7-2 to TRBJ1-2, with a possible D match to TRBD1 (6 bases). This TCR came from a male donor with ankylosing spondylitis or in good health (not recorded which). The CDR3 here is CASSLDPGGNYGYTF. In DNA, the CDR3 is TGTGCCAGCAGCTTAGATCCGGGGGGCAACTATGGCTACACCTTC.